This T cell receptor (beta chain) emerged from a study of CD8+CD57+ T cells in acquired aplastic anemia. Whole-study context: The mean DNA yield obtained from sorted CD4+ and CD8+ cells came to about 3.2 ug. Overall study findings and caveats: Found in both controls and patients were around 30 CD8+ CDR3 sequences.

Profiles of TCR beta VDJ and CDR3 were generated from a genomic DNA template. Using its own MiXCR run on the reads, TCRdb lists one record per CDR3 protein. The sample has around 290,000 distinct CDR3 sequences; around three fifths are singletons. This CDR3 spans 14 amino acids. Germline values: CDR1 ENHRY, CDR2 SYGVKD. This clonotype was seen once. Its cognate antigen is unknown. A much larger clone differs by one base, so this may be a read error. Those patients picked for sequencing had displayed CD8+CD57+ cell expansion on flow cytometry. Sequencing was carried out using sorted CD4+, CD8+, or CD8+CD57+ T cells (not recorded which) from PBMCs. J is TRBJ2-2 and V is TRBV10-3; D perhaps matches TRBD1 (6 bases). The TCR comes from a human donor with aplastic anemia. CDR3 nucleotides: TGTGCCAGCAGTGGATCAGGGGCTGCCGGGGAGCTGTTTTTT. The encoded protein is CASSGSGAAGELFF.